The rows below give T cell receptor beta chains drawn from one sample of a study of blood T cell repertoires in COVID-19. This table comes from immunoSEQ multiplex PCR, and its TCRdb copy is limited to in-frame clones, with some not included. The sample holds about 36,000 clones, 70% to 80% seen once. The sequenced sample was peripheral blood. The receptor source for this set is a man in his 60s with active COVID-19. The conserved cysteine and the conserved F or W are not part of the CDR3 here. The D gene is left open where the match is weak. The size of a clone is reported for some rows only, either as once, few or many, or as a class for expanded clones.

abundance	v_gene	d_gene	j_gene	CDR3aa
-	TRBV5-5	-	TRBJ2-7	ASSLSGSLYEQY
-	TRBV7-3	-	TRBJ2-6	ASSQGRSGANVLT
few	TRBV20-1	-	TRBJ2-3	SASGGGSTDTQY
-	TRBV9	TRBD1	TRBJ1-2	ASSVRSGQGSYT
-	TRBV9	-	TRBJ2-2	ASSTGQFLGELF
-	TRBV7-2	TRBD2	TRBJ2-7	ASSWGTSGGYEQY
-	TRBV5-4	-	TRBJ2-3	ASSLGGGLTDTQY
few	TRBV12-5	TRBD1	TRBJ1-5	ASAPTPRTGINQPQH
-	TRBV4-3	-	TRBJ2-7	ASSQDSESYEQY
-	TRBV5-6	-	TRBJ2-7	ASSLASKPARSYEQY
few	TRBV12-3/TRBV12-4	-	TRBJ1-2	ASTRAGTACT
-	TRBV19	-	TRBJ1-5	ASTGDFQPQH
-	TRBV6-5	-	TRBJ1-3	ATSNSRNTIY
-	TRBV30	TRBD1	TRBJ1-4	AWSAPGGTNEKLF
-	TRBV5-1	TRBD2	TRBJ2-1	ASSFSGGSSYNEQF
few	TRBV11-2	-	TRBJ1-4	ASSSLSIRATNEKLF
-	TRBV6-1	TRBD1	TRBJ1-2	ASSEGTGAYYGYT
-	TRBV4-2	-	TRBJ2-2	ASSQGAKNGELF
-	TRBV9	TRBD2	TRBJ2-7	ASSVSGGSSYEQY
-	TRBV9	-	TRBJ1-2	ASTPGGAVNYGYT
-	TRBV5-4	TRBD1	TRBJ2-5	ASSPRGQGETQY
few	TRBV30	TRBD2	TRBJ2-5	ALGTSGTLRETQY
-	TRBV27	-	TRBJ2-1	ASSLSRPPYNEQF
-	TRBV25-1	TRBD2	TRBJ2-1	ASRDAGGINEQF
-	TRBV19	-	TRBJ1-5	ASSMAVSNQPQH
few	TRBV10-1	-	TRBJ2-7	ASSSGTRSYEQY
-	TRBV7-2	-	TRBJ2-1	ASSFYGDTINEQF
-	TRBV11-2	-	TRBJ2-7	ASSSPGDWDYEQY
once	TRBV7-6	-	TRBJ1-1	ASSLARQGDTEAF
-	TRBV11-2	TRBD1	TRBJ1-2	ASSLGTGLYGYT
-	TRBV7-2	TRBD1	TRBJ1-2	ASSSEQGAGYT
-	TRBV5-1	-	TRBJ1-2	ASSLGRDYGYT
-	TRBV19	TRBD1	TRBJ1-1	ASSRTGTGRTEAF
-	TRBV5-5	-	TRBJ1-3	ASSFQGNGNTIY
-	TRBV7-3	-	TRBJ1-2	ASSFYGHSKGRGYT
-	TRBV11-1	-	TRBJ1-2	ASSLVPGNYGYT
-	TRBV7-6	-	TRBJ1-1	ASSSIGDTEAF
-	TRBV19	TRBD1	TRBJ1-5	ASSTRDRAVYSNQPQH
-	TRBV21-1	-	TRBJ2-7	ASSKGSGYYEQY
-	TRBV9	TRBD2	TRBJ2-5	ASSVGTSLQETQY
-	TRBV6-1	TRBD1	TRBJ1-2	ASSERGTGLSGYT
-	TRBV18	TRBD1	TRBJ1-2	ASSQSTGSDVYGYT